The 30 T cell receptor beta chains presented below share a single source sample, sequenced in a study of CD8 T cells in ankylosing spondylitis. TCRdb recomputed calls from the 5' RACE reads with MiXCR, one row per CDR3 protein. The repertoire holds 300,000 to 350,000 distinct CDR3 sequences, with less than 25% as singletons. The sample taken for sequencing was blood, either unsorted or a sorted T cell fraction (not recorded which). These TCRs come from a female donor with ankylosing spondylitis or in good health (not recorded which).

This clonotype came up a few times. This sequence joins TRBV12-3 or TRBV12-4 and TRBJ2-7; possible D gene TRBD2, 6 bases. V shed 3 bases and J shed 4 bases, with 10 bases lying between them. The CDR3 is 13 amino acids. For the CDR3, the DNA is TGTGCCAGCAGTTTGGCGGAGGGTTACGAGCAGTACTTC. Its protein product is CASSLAEGYEQYF.

This clonotype was detected only a few times. This chain links TRBV2 with TRBJ1-1, with D uncertain. Germline V gives CDR1 SNHLY, CDR2 FYNNEI. The CDR3 loop spans 13 amino acids. Trimming removed 6 bases from V and 4 bases from J, with 12 bases in between. The CDR3 DNA reads TGTGCCAGCAGGTATGAGGCGGGCACTGAAGCTTTCTTT. This encodes CASRYEAGTEAFF.

The genes are TRBV12-3 or TRBV12-4 and TRBJ2-7; D is possibly TRBD1 or TRBD2 (5 bases each). The length of the CDR3 is 16 residues. V lost 0 bases, J lost 3 bases, and 15 bases lay in between. The CDR3 is CASSLAVGTLGYEQYF. The CDR3 nucleotides are TGTGCCAGCAGTTTAGCGGTCGGGACCCTAGGCTACGAGCAGTACTTC.

The rearrangement joins TRBV6-5 to TRBJ1-6; D gene uncertain. The V gene's germline CDR1 is MNHEY and CDR2 SVGAGI. Trimming shortened V by 4 bases and J by 9 bases, and 13 bases separated the two germline ends. The CDR3 is made up of 14 amino acids. DNA for the CDR3: TGTGCCAGCAGTTCTGCCCTGCCCAGTTCACCCCTCCACTTT. Its translation is CASSSALPSSPLHF.

CDR3 sequence: CASSPGVGDQPQHF. The CDR3 DNA reads TGTGCCAGCAGCCCCGGAGTAGGCGATCAGCCCCAGCATTTT. The chain has TRBV5-4 and TRBJ1-5; D gene ambiguous. V was clipped by 4 bases and J by 5 bases, with 13 bases between them. Germline V gives CDR1 SGHNT, CDR2 YYREEE (reference sequence). This CDR3 region has 14 residues.

The chain carries TRBV3-1 and TRBJ2-1; tentative D call: TRBD2 (6 bases). The V and J ends lost 0 bases and 7 bases respectively, with 13 bases between them. The CDR3 consists of 15 residues. Per the germline V gene, CDR1 is LGHDT and CDR2 is YNNKEL (reference sequence). Here the CDR3 DNA reads TGTGCCAGCAGCCAAGAAGGCGGGGCCTGGAATGAGCAGTTCTTC. Protein sequence: CASSQEGGAWNEQFF.

This clonotype was recorded a few times. The rearrangement joins TRBV7-9 to TRBJ2-1; D is uncertain. Per the germline V gene, CDR1 is SEHNR and CDR2 is FQNEAQ (reference sequence). V was shortened by 2 bases and J by 4 bases, with 15 bases between the two germline ends. The CDR3 loop spans 16 amino acids. This chain's CDR3 is CASSLLTLDVYNEQFF. The CDR3 DNA reads as TGTGCCAGCAGCTTACTAACGCTCGACGTTTACAATGAGCAGTTCTTC.

The chain is built from TRBV20-1 and TRBJ2-1, with unresolved D. The V end lost 0 bases, the J end lost 1 base, and 10 bases lay between the germline ends. CDR3 length: 15 residues. Germline loops: CDR1 DFQATT, CDR2 SNEGSKA (reference sequence). The CDR3: CSARDLGVSYNEQFF. The DNA for the CDR3 is TGCAGTGCTAGAGATCTGGGCGTATCCTACAATGAGCAGTTCTTC.

This clonotype was seen a handful of times. This sequence joins TRBV7-9 and TRBJ2-2, with TRBD2 as a possible D gene (5 bases). The CDR3 contains 14 residues. Germline V lookup: CDR1 SEHNR, CDR2 FQNEAQ (reference sequence). V lost 0 bases, J lost 5 bases, and 7 bases lay in between. Written as DNA, the CDR3 is TGTGCCAGCAGCTTAGCGGGAGCAACCGGGGAGCTGTTTTTT. Encoded protein: CASSLAGATGELFF.

A few counts support this clonotype. This sequence joins TRBV6-2 or TRBV6-3 and TRBJ1-1; TRBD1 matches at 7 bases. This CDR3 spans 14 amino acids. In germline, CDR1 is MNHEY, CDR2 SVGEGT. Trimming at V came to 7 bases and at J to 1 base, leaving 6 bases not matched to a gene. CDR3 protein: CASIETGWNTEAFF. CDR3 DNA: TGTGCCAGCATCGAGACAGGGTGGAACACTGAAGCTTTCTTT.

In DNA, the CDR3 is TGCGCCAGCAGCTTGTTTATGGGACAGCAAGAGACCCAGTACTTC. Protein product: CASSLFMGQQETQYF. The chain uses TRBV5-1 and TRBJ2-5; 7 nucleotides align to TRBD1. The germline V gene encodes CDR1 SGHRS and CDR2 YFSETQ. V was clipped by 1 base and J by 2 bases; unmatched bases: 5. The CDR3 runs 15 residues.

This clonotype has only a few counts. This rearrangement joins TRBV24-1 to TRBJ2-1; 7 bases fit TRBD2. The CDR3 contains 17 residues. J was trimmed by 2 bases and V by 3 bases; bases with no gene match: 9. The germline gives CDR1 KGHDR, CDR2 SFDVKD. The DNA of the CDR3 is TGTGCCACCAGTGATCCTACGGGGAGCGGGGCCTACAATGAGCAGTTCTTC. Residues: CATSDPTGSGAYNEQFF.

CDR3 in amino acids: CASSLGAGVGNNYGYTF. The CDR3 DNA reads TGTGCCAGCAGCTTAGGGGCAGGGGTGGGGAACAACTATGGCTACACCTTC. The rearrangement links TRBV11-2 to TRBJ1-2, with a possible D match to TRBD1 (6 bases). The CDR3 is 17 amino acids. V lost 1 base, J lost 2 bases, and 17 bases lay in between. Germline CDR1 is SGHAT and CDR2 is FQNNGV.

This clonotype was counted between two and nine times. The rearrangement uses TRBV29-1 and TRBJ2-5; the D call may be TRBD1 or TRBD2 (5 bases each). The CDR3 runs 12 residues. Trimming cost V 7 bases and J 2 bases, with 11 bases left between them. Germline V gene lookup returns CDR1 SQVTM and CDR2 ANQGSEA. The CDR3 protein is CSARWGQETQYF. CDR3 nucleotides: TGCAGCGCCCGGTGGGGGCAAGAGACCCAGTACTTC. The full variable domain, in which reference TRBV29-1 and TRBJ2-5 provide the parts outside the CDR3, is SAVISQKPSRDICQRGTSLTIQCQVDSQVTMMFWYRQQPGQSLTLIATANQGSEATYESGFVIDKFPISRPNLTFSTLTVSNMSPEDSSIYLCSARWGQETQYFGPGTRLLVL.

This chain joins TRBV20-1 and TRBJ2-3, with D maybe TRBD2 (6 bases). Germline CDR1 and CDR2: DFQATT and SNEGSKA (reference sequence). The V gene lost 5 bases and the J gene lost 5 bases, with 17 bases spanning the gap. This CDR3 is 14 amino acids long. In DNA form, the CDR3 reads TGCAGTGCTTTCAACGGGAGAGAGATAGATACGCAGTATTTT. This codes for CSAFNGREIDTQYF.

This chain joins TRBV27 and TRBJ2-4, with TRBD2 matching 13 bases. V shed 5 bases and J 1 base; nucleotides not matched to a gene: 8. The CDR3 loop spans 18 amino acids. Germline V gene data show CDR1 as MNHEY and CDR2 as SMNVEV (reference sequence). For the CDR3, the DNA is TGTGCCAGCAGTCGGGCGACTAGCGGGAGGAGGGCCAAAAACATTCAGTACTTC. This translates into CASSRATSGRRAKNIQYF.

There are many counts of this clonotype. The chain carries TRBV7-9 and TRBJ2-2; D is undetermined. Germline assignment: CDR1 SEHNR and CDR2 FQNEAQ (reference sequence). This CDR3 has 14 amino acids. V lost 5 bases, J lost 4 bases, and 11 bases lay in between. CDR3 coding DNA: TGTGCCAGCAGCCTAAAGGGCTTCACCGGGGAGCTGTTTTTT. The encoded protein is CASSLKGFTGELFF.

The chain combines TRBV12-3 or TRBV12-4 with TRBJ2-5; D is perhaps TRBD2 (5 bases). V was shortened by 0 bases and J by 1 base, with 12 bases between the two germline ends. The CDR3 covers 16 residues. CDR3 sequence: CASSLAVGESQETQYF. The CDR3 coding sequence is TGTGCCAGCAGTTTAGCGGTCGGGGAATCCCAAGAGACCCAGTACTTC.

This clonotype came up many times. The J gene is TRBJ2-1, the V gene TRBV4-3, with 9 bases matching TRBD1. The CDR3 has 17 amino acids. With 4 bases clipped from V and 3 bases from J, the junction kept 10 bases outside the gene matches. CDR1 and CDR2 (germline): LGHNA, YSLEER. The CDR3 sequence is CASSPRTTGGGYNEQFF. The CDR3 DNA sequence: TGCGCCAGCAGCCCGCGGACGACAGGGGGTGGCTACAATGAGCAGTTCTTC.

The chain combines TRBV12-3 or TRBV12-4 with TRBJ1-1; 9 bases are shared with TRBD1. The CDR3 extends over 14 amino acids. Trimming removed 6 bases from V and 1 base from J; junction bases left unmatched: 3. This chain's CDR3 is CASSLQGANTEAFF. The CDR3 DNA reads TGTGCCAGCAGCCTACAGGGGGCGAACACTGAAGCTTTCTTT.

The chain joins TRBV20-1 to TRBJ2-2, with D tentatively TRBD2 (6 bases). Germline loops: CDR1 DFQATT, CDR2 SNEGSKA (reference sequence). This CDR3 comprises 15 residues. With 3 bases removed from V and 5 bases from J, the gap between germline ends came to 16 bases. The CDR3 reads CSARIGGTRTGELFF. The DNA for the CDR3 is TGCAGTGCTAGGATCGGCGGGACCCGAACCGGGGAGCTGTTTTTT.

The chain couples TRBV5-5 to TRBJ2-2; 10 nucleotides align to TRBD2. After removal of 4 bases from V and 8 bases from J, the junction contained 8 bases not matched to a gene. Per germline, CDR1 SGHKS and CDR2 YYEKEE (reference sequence). This CDR3 is 15 amino acids long. Here the CDR3 DNA reads TGTGCCAGCAGCACATCTAGCGGGAGCATAGGGGAGCTGTTTTTT. Translation: CASSTSSGSIGELFF.

This clonotype came up many times. The chain recombines TRBV20-1 with TRBJ2-3; TRBD2 matches 8 bases. J lost 2 bases, V lost 6 bases, and 10 bases had no gene match. The V gene's germline CDR1 is DFQATT and CDR2 SNEGSKA (reference sequence). The CDR3 totals 15 residues. The CDR3 here is CSACSLAGHTDTQYF. In DNA, the CDR3 is TGCAGTGCATGTTCGCTAGCGGGCCACACAGATACGCAGTATTTT.

This clonotype was counted only a few times. The chain carries TRBV24-1 and TRBJ2-1; weak D call: TRBD1 (5 bases). The V gene's germline CDR1 is KGHDR and CDR2 SFDVKD. The CDR3 consists of 16 residues. Trimming took 4 bases from V and 0 from J, leaving 12 bases between them. CDR3: CATSDPDIPSYNEQFF. CDR3 nucleotide sequence: TGTGCCACCAGTGACCCGGACATCCCCTCCTACAATGAGCAGTTCTTC.

The chain links TRBV20-1 to TRBJ2-7, with TRBD2 matching 10 bases. This CDR3 region has 14 residues. V was pared by 5 bases and J by 6 bases, with 10 bases of the junction left unmatched. The germline CDR1 and CDR2 sequences are DFQATT and SNEGSKA (reference sequence). The CDR3 coding sequence is TGCAGTGCTGAGCCTAGCGGGAGTATGGTCGAGCAGTACTTC. It is translated as CSAEPSGSMVEQYF.

This clonotype was recorded at least ten times. V and J are TRBV12-3 or TRBV12-4 and TRBJ1-2; no reliable D call. Trimming removed 3 bases from V and 12 bases from J, with 20 bases in between. This CDR3 comprises 14 residues. The CDR3 DNA follows: TGTGCCAGCAGTTTTAGGTCAAACTCACCCTGGAACACCTTC. Its translation: CASSFRSNSPWNTF.

For the CDR3, the DNA is TGCGCCAGCAGCTTGGGTACAGGGACCATCACAGATACGCAGTATTTT. Amino acids: CASSLGTGTITDTQYF. The chain combines TRBV5-1 with TRBJ2-3; D is possibly TRBD1 (6 bases). Germline V gene sequence: CDR1 SGHRS, CDR2 YFSETQ. V dropped 0 bases and J dropped 2 bases, with 13 bases sitting between them. There are 16 residues in the CDR3.

The V gene is TRBV12-5, the J gene TRBJ2-2; weak D call: TRBD2 (6 bases). The length of the CDR3 is 15 residues. Per the germline V gene, CDR1 is LGHNT and CDR2 is FRNRAP. V was shortened by 6 bases and J by 7 bases, with 18 bases between the two germline ends. The CDR3 DNA reads TGTGCTAGTGGCCCCACACTAGCATTTGGCGGGGAGCTGTTTTTT. This gives the protein CASGPTLAFGGELFF.

This chain connects TRBV2 to TRBJ1-2; D ambiguous. CDR3 length: 12 residues. CDR1 is SNHLY, CDR2 FYNNEI, per germline. With 11 bases removed from V and 3 bases from J, the gap between germline ends came to 13 bases. For the CDR3, the DNA is TGTGCCGGACTGACGGGCGACTATGGCTACACCTTC. This codes for CAGLTGDYGYTF.

This clonotype was observed a handful of times. This chain links TRBV7-3 with TRBJ2-3, with a possible D match to TRBD1 (6 bases). CDR3 size: 15 residues. CDR1 SGHTA and CDR2 FQGTGA come from the germline V gene. Trimming shortened V by 5 bases and J by 4 bases, and 16 bases separated the two germline ends. CDR3 sequence: CASSPYRERSDTQYF. In DNA form, the CDR3 reads TGTGCCAGCAGCCCCTACAGGGAAAGGTCAGATACGCAGTATTTT. The full variable domain, with the rest looked up from reference TRBV7-3 and TRBJ2-3, is GAGVSQTPSNKVTEKGKYVELRCDPISGHTALYWYRQSLGQGPEFLIYFQGTGAADDSGLPNDRFFAVRPEGSVSTLKIQRTERGDSAVYLCASSPYRERSDTQYFGPGTRLTVL.